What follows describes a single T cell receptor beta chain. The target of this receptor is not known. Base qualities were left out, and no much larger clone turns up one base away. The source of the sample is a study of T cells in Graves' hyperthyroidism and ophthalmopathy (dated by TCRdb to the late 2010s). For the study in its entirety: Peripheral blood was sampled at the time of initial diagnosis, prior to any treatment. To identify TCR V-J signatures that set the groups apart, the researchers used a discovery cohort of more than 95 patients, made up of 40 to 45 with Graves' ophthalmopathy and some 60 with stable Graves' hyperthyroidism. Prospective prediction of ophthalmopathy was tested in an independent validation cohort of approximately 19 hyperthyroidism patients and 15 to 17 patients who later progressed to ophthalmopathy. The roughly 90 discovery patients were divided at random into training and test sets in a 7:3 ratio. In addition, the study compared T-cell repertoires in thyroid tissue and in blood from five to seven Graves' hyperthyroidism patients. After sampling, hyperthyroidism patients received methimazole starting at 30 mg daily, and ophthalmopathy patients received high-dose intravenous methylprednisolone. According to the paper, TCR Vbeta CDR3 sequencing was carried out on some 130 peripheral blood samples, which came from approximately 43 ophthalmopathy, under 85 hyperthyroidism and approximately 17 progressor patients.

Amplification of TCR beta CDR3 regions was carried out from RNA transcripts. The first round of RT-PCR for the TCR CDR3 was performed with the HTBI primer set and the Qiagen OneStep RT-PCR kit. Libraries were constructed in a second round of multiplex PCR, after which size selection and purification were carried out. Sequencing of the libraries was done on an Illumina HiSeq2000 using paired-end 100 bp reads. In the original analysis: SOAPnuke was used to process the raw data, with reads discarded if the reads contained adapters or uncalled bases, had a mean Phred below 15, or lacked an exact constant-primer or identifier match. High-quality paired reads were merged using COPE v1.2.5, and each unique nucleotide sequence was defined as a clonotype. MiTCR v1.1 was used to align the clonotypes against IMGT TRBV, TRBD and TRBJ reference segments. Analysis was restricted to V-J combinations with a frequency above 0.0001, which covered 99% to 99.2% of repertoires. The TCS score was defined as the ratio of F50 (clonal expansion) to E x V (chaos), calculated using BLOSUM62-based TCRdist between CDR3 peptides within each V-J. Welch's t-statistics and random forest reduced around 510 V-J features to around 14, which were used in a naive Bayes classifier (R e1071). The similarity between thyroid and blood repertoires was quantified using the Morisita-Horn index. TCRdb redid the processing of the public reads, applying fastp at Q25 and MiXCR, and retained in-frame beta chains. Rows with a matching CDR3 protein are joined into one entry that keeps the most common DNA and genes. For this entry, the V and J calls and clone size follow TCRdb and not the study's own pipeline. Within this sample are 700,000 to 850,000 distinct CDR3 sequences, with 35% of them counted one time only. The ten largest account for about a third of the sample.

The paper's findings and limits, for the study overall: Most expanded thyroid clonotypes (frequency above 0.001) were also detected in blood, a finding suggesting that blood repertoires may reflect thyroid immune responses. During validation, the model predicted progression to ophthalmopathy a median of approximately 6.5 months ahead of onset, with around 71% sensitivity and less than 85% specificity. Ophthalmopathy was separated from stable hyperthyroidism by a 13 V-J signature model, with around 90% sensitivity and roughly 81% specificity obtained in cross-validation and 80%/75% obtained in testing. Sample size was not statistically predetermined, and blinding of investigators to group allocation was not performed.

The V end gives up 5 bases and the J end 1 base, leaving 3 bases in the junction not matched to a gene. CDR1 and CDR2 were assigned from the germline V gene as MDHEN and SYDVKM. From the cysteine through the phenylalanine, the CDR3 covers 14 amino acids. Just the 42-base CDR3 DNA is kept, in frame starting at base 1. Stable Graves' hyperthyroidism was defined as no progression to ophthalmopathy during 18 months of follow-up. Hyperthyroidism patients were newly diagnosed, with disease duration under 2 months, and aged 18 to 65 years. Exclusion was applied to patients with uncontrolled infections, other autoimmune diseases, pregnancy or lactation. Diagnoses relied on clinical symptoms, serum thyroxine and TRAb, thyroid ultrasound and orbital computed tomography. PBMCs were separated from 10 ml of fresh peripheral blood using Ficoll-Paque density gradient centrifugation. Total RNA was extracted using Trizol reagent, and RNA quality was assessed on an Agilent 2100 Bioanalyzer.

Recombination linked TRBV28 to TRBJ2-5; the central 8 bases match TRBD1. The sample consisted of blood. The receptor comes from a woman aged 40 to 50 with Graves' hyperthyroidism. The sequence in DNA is TGTGCCAGCAGTGGGGACAGGACCCAAGAGACCCAGTACTTC. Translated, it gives CASSGDRTQETQYF.